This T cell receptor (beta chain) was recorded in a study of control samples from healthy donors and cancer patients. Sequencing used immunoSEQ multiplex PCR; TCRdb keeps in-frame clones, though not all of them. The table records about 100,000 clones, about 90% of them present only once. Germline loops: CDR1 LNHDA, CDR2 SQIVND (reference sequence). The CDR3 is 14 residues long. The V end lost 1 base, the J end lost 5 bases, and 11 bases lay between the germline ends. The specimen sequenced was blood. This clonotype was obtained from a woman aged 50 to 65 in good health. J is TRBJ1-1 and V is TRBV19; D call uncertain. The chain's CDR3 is CASSIGRARTEAFF. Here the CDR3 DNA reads TGTGCCAGTAGTATAGGTAGAGCCAGGACTGAAGCTTTCTTT.